Listed below are T cell receptor beta chains from one sample, sequenced in a study of identical twins. TCRdb re-called the 5' RACE reads through MiXCR, storing one row per CDR3 protein. The sample has 690,000 or so distinct CDR3 sequences, 5.5% to 6.5% seen once. Material for sequencing was naive T cells sorted from blood. These receptors came from a man aged 18-30 years in good health. Each CDR3 is given with its conserved first and last residue. Fields, in order: clone size, J gene, V gene, D gene, CDR3 protein, CDR3 DNA. A D gene is named only where the DNA matches it firmly. Clone size appears in some rows only: once, few, many, or a class for an expanded clone.

many TRBJ2-1 TRBV5-1 - CASSFGSPNNEQFF TGCGCCAGCAGCTTCGGGAGCCCTAACAATGAGCAGTTCTTC
few TRBJ2-5 TRBV7-9 - CASSPSDETQYF TGTGCCAGCAGCCCCAGTGATGAGACCCAGTACTTC
many TRBJ2-7 TRBV12-3/TRBV12-4 - CASSQGSYEQYF TGTGCCAGCTCCCAGGGCAGTTACGAGCAGTACTTC
many TRBJ1-1 TRBV29-1 TRBD1 CSVAGTGATEAFF TGCAGCGTGGCCGGGACAGGGGCCACTGAAGCTTTCTTT
- TRBJ2-2 TRBV6-5 - CASSWVIAGELFF TGTGCCAGCAGTTGGGTTATAGCCGGGGAGCTGTTTTTT
few TRBJ1-3 TRBV3-1 TRBD1 CASGDRGRTGNTIYF TGTGCCAGCGGGGACAGGGGTAGAACTGGAAACACCATATATTTT
many TRBJ2-5 TRBV20-1 - CSASGTLQETQYF TGCAGTGCTAGCGGGACCCTCCAAGAGACCCAGTACTTC
few TRBJ2-5 TRBV12-3/TRBV12-4 - CASSLVLADETQYF TGTGCCAGCAGTTTAGTCCTAGCAGACGAGACCCAGTACTTC
many TRBJ2-7 TRBV20-1 TRBD2 CSARDLLAGWVEQYF TGCAGTGCTAGAGATCTACTAGCGGGGTGGGTCGAGCAGTACTTC
few TRBJ2-3 TRBV7-3 TRBD2 CASSPTGLAGVSDTQYF TGTGCCAGCAGCCCGACCGGACTAGCGGGAGTTTCAGATACGCAGTATTTT
few TRBJ2-2 TRBV15 - CATSRDRAGELFF TGTGCCACCAGCAGAGATCGAGCCGGGGAGCTGTTTTTT
many TRBJ1-1 TRBV12-3/TRBV12-4 TRBD1 CASSPQTGGNTEAFF TGTGCCAGCAGTCCCCAGACAGGGGGGAACACTGAAGCTTTCTTT
many TRBJ2-1 TRBV7-9 - CASSPVTGMIDEQFF TGTGCCAGCAGCCCGGTTACAGGGATGATCGATGAGCAGTTCTTC
- TRBJ2-3 TRBV20-1 TRBD2 CSALAGVADTQYF TGCAGTGCATTAGCGGGAGTGGCAGATACGCAGTATTTT
few TRBJ2-3 TRBV12-3/TRBV12-4 TRBD2 CASRLSRLAGRTDTQYF TGTGCCAGCAGACTTAGCCGGCTAGCGGGCCGCACAGATACGCAGTATTTT
- TRBJ1-2 TRBV30 - CAWTMAGATFGGYTF TGTGCCTGGACCATGGCGGGGGCGACCTTCGGGGGCTACACCTTC
many TRBJ2-7 TRBV18 TRBD1 CASSPPDRGPYEQYF TGTGCCAGCTCACCACCGGACAGGGGGCCCTACGAGCAGTACTTC
many TRBJ2-1 TRBV24-1 TRBD1 CATSDLGDRFTHEQFF TGTGCCACCAGTGATTTAGGGGACAGGTTTACCCATGAGCAGTTCTTC
many TRBJ1-6 TRBV15 - CATSPMRSSPLHF TGTGCCACCAGTCCCATGAGGAGCTCACCCCTCCACTTT
- TRBJ1-2 TRBV2 - CASSDIYGYTF TGTGCCAGCAGTGATATCTATGGCTACACCTTC
many TRBJ2-5 TRBV7-2 TRBD2 CASSLDGLAGDETQYF TGTGCCAGCAGCTTAGACGGGCTAGCGGGAGATGAGACCCAGTACTTC
- TRBJ2-3 TRBV4-3 - CASSQENMDTQYF TGCGCCAGCAGCCAAGAGAACATGGATACGCAGTATTTT
many TRBJ2-1 TRBV5-1 TRBD1 CASSLTGGYNEQFF TGTGCCAGCAGCTTGACAGGGGGCTACAATGAGCAGTTCTTC
few TRBJ1-2 TRBV6-5 - CASSYLTDPIGVNGYTF TGTGCCAGCAGTTACCTGACCGACCCGATAGGGGTAAATGGCTACACCTTC
many TRBJ2-2 TRBV10-3 - CAISESGPGELFF TGTGCCATCAGTGAGTCAGGTCCCGGGGAGCTGTTTTTT
few TRBJ2-7 TRBV7-2 - CASSLRTNSYEQYF TGTGCCAGCAGCTTAAGGACTAACTCCTACGAGCAGTACTTC
many TRBJ2-1 TRBV5-1 TRBD2 CASSTTSGRVDEQFF TGCGCCAGCAGCACGACTAGCGGGAGGGTCGATGAGCAGTTCTTC
few TRBJ1-5 TRBV7-9 - CASSSGARTPQHF TGTGCCAGCAGCTCCGGGGCTAGGACGCCCCAGCATTTT
many TRBJ1-1 TRBV5-6 - CASSLEHLFPEAFF TGTGCCAGCAGCTTGGAACATCTATTCCCTGAAGCTTTCTTT
many TRBJ1-5 TRBV16 TRBD1 CASSHALGQNNQPQHF TGTGCCAGCAGCCATGCTTTGGGACAGAACAATCAGCCCCAGCATTTT
- TRBJ2-1 TRBV19 TRBD2 CASSIPSGGSSYNEQFF TGTGCCAGTAGTATCCCTAGCGGCGGGAGCTCCTACAATGAGCAGTTCTTC
few TRBJ2-5 TRBV11-3 - CASSGYQETQYF TGTGCCAGCAGCGGGTACCAAGAGACCCAGTACTTC
many TRBJ2-7 TRBV20-1 - CSARIPGGNYEQYF TGCAGTGCTAGGATCCCGGGCGGGAACTACGAGCAGTACTTC
many TRBJ2-1 TRBV29-1 - CSVELLNEQFF TGCAGCGTTGAGTTGCTCAATGAGCAGTTCTTC
many TRBJ2-1 TRBV29-1 TRBD2 CSVGLADNEQFF TGCAGCGTTGGTCTAGCGGACAATGAGCAGTTCTTC
many TRBJ2-7 TRBV27 - CASSLSSGAEQYF TGTGCCAGCAGTTTATCTTCGGGAGCCGAGCAGTACTTC
few TRBJ2-1 TRBV29-1 - CSVRDNEQFF TGCAGCGTACGGGACAATGAGCAGTTCTTC
- TRBJ2-1 TRBV7-2 - CASSLASAGGNEQFF TGTGCCAGCAGCTTAGCCTCCGCCGGTGGCAATGAGCAGTTCTTC
many TRBJ2-5 TRBV12-3/TRBV12-4 TRBD2 CASSLTLAGTSAGETQYF TGTGCCAGCAGTTTAACGCTAGCGGGCACTTCGGCGGGGGAGACCCAGTACTTC
many TRBJ2-1 TRBV7-2 - CASSIPNLGPEQFF TGTGCCAGCAGCATACCAAATCTAGGACCAGAGCAGTTCTTC
few TRBJ2-1 TRBV5-1 TRBD2 CASTWGGSNEQFF TGCGCCAGCACCTGGGGGGGGTCCAATGAGCAGTTCTTC
- TRBJ2-6 TRBV7-2 TRBD2 CASSLGGLAANVLTF TGTGCCAGCAGCTTAGGTGGACTAGCAGCCAACGTCCTGACTTTC
many TRBJ1-1 TRBV28 - CASSPYLNTEAFF TGTGCCAGCAGTCCTTATTTGAACACTGAAGCTTTCTTT
- TRBJ2-5 TRBV9 - CASSVGGNQETQYF TGTGCCAGCAGCGTAGGGGGCAACCAAGAGACCCAGTACTTC
few TRBJ2-1 TRBV6-1 TRBD2 CASKVGGGPGADEQFF TGTGCCAGCAAGGTGGGGGGGGGACCGGGCGCGGATGAGCAGTTCTTC
many TRBJ1-5 TRBV27 TRBD1 CASSSLGPDRLRQPQHF TGTGCCAGCAGTTCCCTCGGCCCGGACAGGCTACGGCAGCCCCAGCATTTT
few TRBJ1-2 TRBV29-1 - CSVPGLAGYTF TGCAGCGTCCCGGGACTAGCTGGCTACACCTTC
few TRBJ2-1 TRBV20-1 TRBD2 CSAATTSSGRYNEQFF TGCAGTGCCGCCACAACCTCTAGCGGGAGATACAATGAGCAGTTCTTC